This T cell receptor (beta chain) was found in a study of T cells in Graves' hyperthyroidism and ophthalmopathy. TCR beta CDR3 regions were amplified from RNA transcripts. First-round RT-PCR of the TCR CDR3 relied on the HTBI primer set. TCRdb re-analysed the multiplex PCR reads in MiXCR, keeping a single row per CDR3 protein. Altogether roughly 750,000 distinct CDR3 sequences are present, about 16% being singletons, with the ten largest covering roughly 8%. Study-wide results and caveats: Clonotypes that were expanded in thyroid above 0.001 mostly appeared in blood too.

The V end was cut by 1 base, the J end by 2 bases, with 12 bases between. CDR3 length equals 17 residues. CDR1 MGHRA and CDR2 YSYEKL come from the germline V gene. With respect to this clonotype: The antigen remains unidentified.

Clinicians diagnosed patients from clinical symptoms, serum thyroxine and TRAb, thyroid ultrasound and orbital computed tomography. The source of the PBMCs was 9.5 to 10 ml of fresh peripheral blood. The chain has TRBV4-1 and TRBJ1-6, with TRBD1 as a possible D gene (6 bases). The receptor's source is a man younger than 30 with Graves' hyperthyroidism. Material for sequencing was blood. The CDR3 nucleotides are TGCGCCAGCAGCCAAGCCCTCGGGACAACCTATAATTCACCCCTCCACTTT. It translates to CASSQALGTTYNSPLHF.